These T cell receptor beta chains were read from a single sample in a study of T cell changes during pregnancy in multiple sclerosis. Sequenced by immunoSEQ multiplex PCR; TCRdb stores in-frame clones only, minus some. The sample has some 41,000 clones, about 89% seen once. Specimen: CD4+ T cells from peripheral blood mononuclear cells, collected after pregnancy. The receptors come from a female donor with multiple sclerosis, enrolled in a pregnancy study. The CDR3 runs from the conserved cysteine through the conserved F or W. Fields, in order: J gene, V gene, D gene, clone size, CDR3 DNA, CDR3 protein. A D gene is named only where the DNA matches it firmly. Where a row states a size, it is once, few, many or the class of an expanded clone; other rows omit it.

TRBJ1-1 TRBV12-5 . . TGTGCTAGTGGTTTGGTAATGAGAGATGAAGCTTTCTTT CASGLVMRDEAFF
TRBJ2-5 TRBV6-6 . . TGTGCCAGCAGCCGACTCTCCGGACAGTACCAAGAGACCCAGTACTTC CASSRLSGQYQETQYF
TRBJ1-1 TRBV12-5 . . TGTGCTAGTGGTTTGGGGGGCTTAAACACTGAAGCTTTCTTT CASGLGGLNTEAFF
TRBJ2-7 TRBV6-1 . medium-sized TGTGCCAGCAGTGAAATGGTGGGAGAGGGCTACGAGCAGTACTTC CASSEMVGEGYEQYF
TRBJ1-4 TRBV6-5 . once TGTGCCAGCAGTTACTCCCCAGGGGTCGGAGGTGAAAAACTGTTTTTT CASSYSPGVGGEKLFF
TRBJ1-2 TRBV7-2 TRBD1 few TGTGCCAGCAGCACCCGGACAGGGGACCTCTATGGCTACACCTTC CASSTRTGDLYGYTF
TRBJ2-3 TRBV27 TRBD1 . TGTGCCAGCAGTTTATCGGGGAGACAGGGGCGGACAGATACGCAGTATTTT CASSLSGRQGRTDTQYF
TRBJ2-1 TRBV5-1 . . TGCGCCAGCAGCTTGGCCGCGCTAGCAGGTTACAATGAGCAGTTCTTC CASSLAALAGYNEQFF
TRBJ2-7 TRBV6-5 . . TGTGCCAGCAGTTACAATAGCGGAGGCTACGAGCAGTACTTC CASSYNSGGYEQYF
TRBJ2-1 TRBV30 TRBD2 . TGTGCCTGGATCCTAGCGGGAGGGCTCTACAATGAGCAGTTCTTC CAWILAGGLYNEQFF
TRBJ1-2 TRBV14 . . TGTGCCAGCAGCCAATCAGATCTGGGCAGAGTCTATGGCTACACCTTC CASSQSDLGRVYGYTF
TRBJ1-4 TRBV7-2 TRBD1 . TGTGCCAGCAGCTTAGAGGTCAGGGGACAGGGTCGGGAAAAACTGTTTTTT CASSLEVRGQGREKLFF
TRBJ1-1 TRBV29-1 . . TGCAGCGTCCCCCCGCAGGGAAGCCGAGGGGGCACTGAAGCTTTCTTT CSVPPQGSRGGTEAFF
TRBJ1-1 TRBV6-6 TRBD1 . TGTGCCAGCAGTTACACAGGGGGCGAGAACACTGAAGCTTTCTTT CASSYTGGENTEAFF
TRBJ2-5 TRBV5-5 TRBD2 . TGTGCCAGCAGCGCTTACGGACTAGCGGGAGGCGAGACCCAGTACTTC CASSAYGLAGGETQYF
TRBJ1-2 TRBV7-9 . . TGTGCCAGCAGCTTTGGCAACCCCAACTATGGCTACACCTTC CASSFGNPNYGYTF
TRBJ1-5 TRBV7-9 . . TGTGCCAGCAGCCTCTATCCGGGACACCAGCATTTT CASSLYPGHQHF
TRBJ1-2 TRBV28 . . TGTGCCAGCAGTTCTGAGGGCTACACCTTC CASSSEGYTF
TRBJ2-5 TRBV9 TRBD2 . TGTGCCAGCAGCGTAGCGGGTAGCGGGGGCCAAGAGACCCAGTACTTC CASSVAGSGGQETQYF